This T cell receptor beta chain was profiled in a study of blood T cell repertoires in COVID-19. As for the study in general: PBMCs, B-cell-depleted T cells, or T cells were the source of the cDNA or gDNA that made up the material.

Losses at the gene ends were 2 bases for V and 2 bases for J; bases not matched to a gene: 19. The germline V gene encodes CDR1 SGHVS and CDR2 FNYEAQ. This CDR3 has 21 residues. Repertoires were generated with immunoSEQ multiplex PCR, while TCRdb's copy carries only in-frame clones and drops some. The sample carries 110,000 to 150,000 clones, over 75% recorded once. The chain joins TRBV7-6 to TRBJ2-2; 8 nucleotides match TRBD2. This clonotype was obtained from a human donor in a cohort sampled during active COVID-19. Sequencing was performed on peripheral blood. CDR3: CASSLPRSEAGVIPNTGELFF. DNA of the CDR3: TGTGCCAGCAGCTTACCAAGGTCTGAAGCGGGAGTAATCCCCAACACCGGGGAGCTGTTTTTT.